The present T cell receptor (beta chain) was sequenced within a study of shared T cell receptors in the human thymus. Generated by immunoSEQ multiplex PCR, the TCRdb table keeps only in-frame clones and is missing some. The repertoire holds roughly 410,000 clones, with around 95% as singletons. Trimming pared 6 bases from V and 0 bases from J, leaving 15 bases between. Germline loops: CDR1 SEHNR, CDR2 FQNEAQ (reference sequence). The CDR3 covers 17 residues. The chain uses TRBV7-9 and TRBJ2-6; TRBD1 or TRBD2 may be the D gene (5 bases each). This receptor was taken from a human donor. Sequenced: thymocytes. For the CDR3, the DNA is TGTGCCAGCAGGGGACCCGGGACCCTCTCTGGGGCCAACGTCCTGACTTTC. It specifies CASRGPGTLSGANVLTF.